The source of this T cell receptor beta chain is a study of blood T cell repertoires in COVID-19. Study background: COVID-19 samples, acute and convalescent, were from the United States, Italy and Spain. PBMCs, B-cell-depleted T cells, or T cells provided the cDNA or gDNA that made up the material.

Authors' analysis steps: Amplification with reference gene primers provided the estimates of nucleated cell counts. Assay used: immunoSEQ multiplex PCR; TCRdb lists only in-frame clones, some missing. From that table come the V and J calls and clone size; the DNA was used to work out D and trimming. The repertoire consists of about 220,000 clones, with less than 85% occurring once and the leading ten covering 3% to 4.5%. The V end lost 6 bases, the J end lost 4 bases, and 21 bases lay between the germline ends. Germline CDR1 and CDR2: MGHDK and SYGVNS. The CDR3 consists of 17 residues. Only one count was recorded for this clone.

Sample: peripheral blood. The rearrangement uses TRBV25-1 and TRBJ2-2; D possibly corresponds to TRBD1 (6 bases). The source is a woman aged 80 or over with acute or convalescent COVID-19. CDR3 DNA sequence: TGTGCCAGCAGCCCCAACAAACTGACAGGCGTCACCGGGGAGCTGTTTTTT. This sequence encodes CASSPNKLTGVTGELFF.